A selection of T cell receptor beta chains follows, all from one sample in a study of OX40 agonist ivuxolimab in advanced cancers. Data came from immunoSEQ multiplex PCR; TCRdb stores just in-frame clones and leaves some out. The sample has 30,000 or so clones; 84% are singletons. The sample was CD4+ or CD8+ T cells sorted from blood, taken in a trial of the OX40 agonist ivuxolimab. These receptors came from an adult with an advanced solid tumor such as melanoma, head and neck, liver or kidney cancer. Both conserved end residues are part of each CDR3. D genes are given only for firm matches. Part of the rows lack a size; the others show once, few, many or a class for expanded clones.

abundance	j_gene	d_gene	v_gene	CDR3nt	CDR3aa
.	TRBJ1-1	.	TRBV11-2	TGTGCCAGCAGCTTGGCCGCATACTTAAACACTGAAGCTTTCTTT	CASSLAAYLNTEAFF
medium-sized	TRBJ1-2	.	TRBV27	TGTGCCAGCAGTCCGGGGGGGCCAGGAGGCTACACCTTC	CASSPGGPGGYTF
.	TRBJ2-5	TRBD2	TRBV30	TGTGCCTGGAGTCGGGTCAGGGAGGGTGAGACCCAGTACTTC	CAWSRVREGETQYF
few	TRBJ2-3	.	TRBV6-6	TGTGCCAGCGGCCTCCAATCCACAGATACGCAGTATTTT	CASGLQSTDTQYF
few	TRBJ1-1	.	TRBV6-5	TGTGCCAGCAGTTTCGACAGGGAAGCTTTCTTT	CASSFDREAFF
.	TRBJ1-2	.	TRBV7-3	TGTGCCAGCAGCTTACAGGGTATTTATGGCTACACCTTC	CASSLQGIYGYTF
.	TRBJ2-7	TRBD1	TRBV27	TGTGCCAGCAGCACAGGGGGCTACGAGCAGTACTTC	CASSTGGYEQYF
.	TRBJ2-7	.	TRBV28	TGTGCCAGCAGGGGACTGCAAGCCTACGAGCAGTACTTC	CASRGLQAYEQYF
few	TRBJ2-1	TRBD2	TRBV18	TGTGCCAGCTCCCCCCCGGGACTAGCGGACAATGAGCAGTTCTTC	CASSPPGLADNEQFF
.	TRBJ1-6	.	TRBV9	TGTGCCAGCAGCCCTACCGAGAGCAATTCACCCCTCCACTTT	CASSPTESNSPLHF
.	TRBJ2-1	TRBD1	TRBV19	TGTGCCAGTAGGATACGTCAGGGGGCCTATGAGCAGTTCTTC	CASRIRQGAYEQFF
once	TRBJ1-1	.	TRBV13	TGTGCCAGCAGCCCACAGGGCATGAACACTGAAGCTTTCTTT	CASSPQGMNTEAFF
.	TRBJ2-5	TRBD1	TRBV25-1	TGTGCCAGCACCCAGGGGGCAGGGGAGACCCAGTACTTC	CASTQGAGETQYF
.	TRBJ2-2	.	TRBV5-6	TGTGCCAGCAGCTTGGTGCAGGAGATGACCGGGGAGCTGTTTTTT	CASSLVQEMTGELFF
.	TRBJ1-1	.	TRBV14	TGTGCCAGCAGCCAAACGGGCTTCTGGGCTTTCTTT	CASSQTGFWAFF
.	TRBJ1-1	TRBD1	TRBV5-1	TGCGCCAGCAGCTGGGGACAGAAGATGAACACTGAAGCTTTCTTT	CASSWGQKMNTEAFF
.	TRBJ2-7	.	TRBV4-1	TGCGCCAGCAGCCAATCGGATAGCTACGAGCAGTACTTC	CASSQSDSYEQYF
once	TRBJ1-2	.	TRBV5-1	TGCGCCAGCAGCTCGAACTATGGCTACACCTTC	CASSSNYGYTF
.	TRBJ1-3	.	TRBV7-2	TGTGCCAGCAGCTTATTCAGCTCTGGAAACACCATATATTTT	CASSLFSSGNTIYF
.	TRBJ2-3	TRBD1	TRBV5-6	TGTGCCAGCAGCTTACTTGGACAGGGCGTGTTATCAGATACGCAGTATTTT	CASSLLGQGVLSDTQYF
.	TRBJ1-2	.	TRBV4-1	TGCGCCAGCAGCCAGGACGGTATGGGGTATGGCTACACCTTC	CASSQDGMGYGYTF
.	TRBJ2-7	.	TRBV27	TGTGCCAGCAGCCCCCGAAGCGGCGGGCCTAGCTCCTACGAGCAGTACTTC	CASSPRSGGPSSYEQYF
.	TRBJ2-1	.	TRBV11-2	TGTGCCAGCAGCTTCCGAGTGGCGGGCTACAATGAGCAGTTCTTC	CASSFRVAGYNEQFF
.	TRBJ2-7	TRBD2	TRBV7-8	TGTGCCAGCAGCCAGGCGAAGGGACTATTATTC	CASSQAKGLLF
.	TRBJ1-5	.	TRBV27	TGTGCCAGCAGTTTTACCGGGAACGGGGATCAGCCCCAGCATTTT	CASSFTGNGDQPQHF
.	TRBJ2-7	.	TRBV7-3	TGTGCCAGCAGTTCGAGCGCCTACGAGCAGTACTTC	CASSSSAYEQYF
.	TRBJ2-1	TRBD2	TRBV10-2	TGCGCCAGCAGGGACAGGAGACTAGCGGGAGGAGCTAGGGATGAGCAGTTCTTC	CASRDRRLAGGARDEQFF
.	TRBJ1-5	.	TRBV2	TGTGCCAGCAGTTACAGGGATAGCAATCAGCCCCAGCATTTT	CASSYRDSNQPQHF
.	TRBJ2-5	.	TRBV12-5	TGTGCTAGTGGTTCCCCCCTTACGTCGGGACGTCAAGAGGCAGAGACCCAGTACTTC	CASGSPLTSGRQEAETQYF
.	TRBJ2-7	.	TRBV4-1	TGCGCCAGCAGCCAAGATCAAGCCTACGAGCAGTACTTC	CASSQDQAYEQYF
medium-sized	TRBJ2-1	.	TRBV13	TGTGCCAGCAGCCAGAGGGGAAATGAGCAGTTCTTC	CASSQRGNEQFF